This entry describes one T cell receptor (beta chain). The antigen remains unidentified. This entry comes from a study of beta chain features in type 1 diabetes. Study conclusions and caveats: More deletions and fewer insertions at VDJ junctions were found in patients with type 1 diabetes. Shorter templates might be favored by PCR, and equally so in patients and in controls. A moderate, significant TCRB CDR3 shortening appeared in type 1 diabetes across four CD4+ subsets.

Expressed TCRB transcripts were sequenced, since all the RNA that had been isolated was reverse transcribed. Using immunoSEQ multiplex PCR, the repertoire was profiled, and TCRdb retains in-frame clones only, with some absent. The sample holds more than 550,000 clones; over 13% are singletons and the top ten take 0.035% to 0.04%. The source is a man between 18 and 35 years old with type 1 diabetes. The sequencing sample was made of naive CD4+ T cells from blood.

The CDR3 nucleotides read TGTGCCTGGAGCGGAGTAGAGACCCAGTACTTC. This encodes CAWSGVETQYF. The chain has TRBV30 and TRBJ2-5; D is undetermined. The CDR3 runs 11 residues. The germline CDR1 and CDR2 sequences are GTSNPN and SVGIG (reference sequence). Deletions cut 3 bases from V and 4 bases from J, with 6 bases between.